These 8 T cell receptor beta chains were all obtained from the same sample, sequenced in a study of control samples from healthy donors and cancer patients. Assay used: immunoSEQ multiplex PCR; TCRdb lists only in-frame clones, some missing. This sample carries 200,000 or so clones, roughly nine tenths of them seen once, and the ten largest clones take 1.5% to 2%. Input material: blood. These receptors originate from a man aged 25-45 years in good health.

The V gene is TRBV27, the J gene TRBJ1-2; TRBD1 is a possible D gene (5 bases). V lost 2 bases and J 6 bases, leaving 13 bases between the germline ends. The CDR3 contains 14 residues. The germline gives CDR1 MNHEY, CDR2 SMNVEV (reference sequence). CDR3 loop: CASSLKGGVDGYTF. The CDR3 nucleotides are TGTGCCAGCAGTTTAAAGGGAGGGGTGGATGGCTACACCTTC.

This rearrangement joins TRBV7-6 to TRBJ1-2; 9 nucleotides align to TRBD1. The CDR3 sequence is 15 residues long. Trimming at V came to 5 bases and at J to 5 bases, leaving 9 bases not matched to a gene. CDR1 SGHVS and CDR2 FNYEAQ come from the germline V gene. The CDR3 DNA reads TGTGCCAGCAGCCCGGAGCCACAGGGGGCGTATGGCTACACCTTC. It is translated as CASSPEPQGAYGYTF.

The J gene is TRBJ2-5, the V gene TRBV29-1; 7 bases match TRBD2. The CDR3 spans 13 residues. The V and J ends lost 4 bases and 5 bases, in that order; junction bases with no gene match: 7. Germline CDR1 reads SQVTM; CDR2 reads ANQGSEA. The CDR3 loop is CSVGAGSGETQYF. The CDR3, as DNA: TGCAGCGTTGGAGCGGGGTCAGGGGAGACCCAGTACTTC.

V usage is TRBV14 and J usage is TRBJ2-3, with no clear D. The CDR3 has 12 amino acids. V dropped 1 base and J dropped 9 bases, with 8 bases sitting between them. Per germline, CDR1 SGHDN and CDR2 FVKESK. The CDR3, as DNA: TGTGCCAGCAGCCAAGCAGGAACAACGCAGTATTTT. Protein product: CASSQAGTTQYF.

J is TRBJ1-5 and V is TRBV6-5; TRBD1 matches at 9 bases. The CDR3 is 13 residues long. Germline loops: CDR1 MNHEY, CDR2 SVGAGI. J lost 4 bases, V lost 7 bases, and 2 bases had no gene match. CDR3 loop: CASTGQGNQPQHF. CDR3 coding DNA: TGTGCCAGCACTGGACAGGGGAATCAGCCCCAGCATTTT.

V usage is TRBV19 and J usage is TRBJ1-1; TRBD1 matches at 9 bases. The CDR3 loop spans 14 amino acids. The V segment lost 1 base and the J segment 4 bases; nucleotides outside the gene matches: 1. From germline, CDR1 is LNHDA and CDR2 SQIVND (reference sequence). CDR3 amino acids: CASSIGDRATEAFF. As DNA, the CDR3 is TGTGCCAGTAGTATAGGGGACAGGGCCACTGAAGCTTTCTTT.

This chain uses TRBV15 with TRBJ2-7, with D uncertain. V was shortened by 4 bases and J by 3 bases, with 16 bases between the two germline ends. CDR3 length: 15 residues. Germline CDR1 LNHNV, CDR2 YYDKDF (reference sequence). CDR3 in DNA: TGTGCCACCAGCACGCGAAGAGGCAGAAACTACGAGCAGTACTTC. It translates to CATSTRRGRNYEQYF.

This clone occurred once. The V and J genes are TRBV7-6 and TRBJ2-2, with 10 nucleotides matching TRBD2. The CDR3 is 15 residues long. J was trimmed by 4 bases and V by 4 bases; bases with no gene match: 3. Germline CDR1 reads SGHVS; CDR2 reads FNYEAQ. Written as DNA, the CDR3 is TGTGCCAGCAGCTCACTAGCGGGGAGCACCGGGGAGCTGTTTTTT. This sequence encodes CASSSLAGSTGELFF.